The entry below gives a single T cell receptor beta chain sequence along with its context. Its matching antigen is unknown. Trimming left V 3 bases short and J 7 bases short, with 15 bases between. This CDR3 is built from 15 residues. Per the germline V gene, CDR1 is MDHEN and CDR2 is SYDVKM. These data originate in a study of Ad26.COV2.S vaccination and SARS-CoV-2 variants. Study-level points and caveats: There was reportedly substantial breadth in spike-specific CD8+ and CD4+ T cell responses after vaccination. An underestimation of total T cell responses may have resulted from the TCR breadth and depth analyses. With respect to non-spike TCR breadth, vaccine and placebo recipients were similar. Relative to placebo recipients, vaccine recipients exhibited elevated spike-specific TCR breadth.

Here immunoSEQ multiplex PCR was the method, and the copy in TCRdb shows in-frame clones only, minus some. The table has about 100,000 clones, less than 85% seen once. Sequencing used peripheral blood, obtained after recovery from COVID-19. The J gene is TRBJ1-4, the V gene TRBV28; perhaps TRBD1 as D (5 bases). The sequence was collected from a human donor who had recovered from COVID-19. CDR3 nucleotide sequence: TGTGCCAGCAGTTTGCAGGGATACATGAGTGAAAAACTGTTTTTT. This gives the protein CASSLQGYMSEKLFF. Full variable domain (outside the CDR3, taken from reference TRBV28 and TRBJ1-4): DVKVTQSSRYLVKRTGEKVFLECVQDMDHENMFWYRQDPGLGLRLIYFSYDVKMKEKGDIPEGYSVSREKKERFSLILESASTNQTSMYLCASSLQGYMSEKLFFGSGTQLSVL.